This T cell receptor beta chain was recorded in a study of OX40 agonist ivuxolimab in advanced cancers. Method: immunoSEQ multiplex PCR; TCRdb's copy keeps in-frame clones and lacks some. The table records tens of thousands of clones, about 94% of them present only once. The CDR3 is made up of 15 amino acids. V shed 0 bases and J shed 6 bases, with 9 bases lying between them. CDR1 and CDR2 from the germline V gene are LGHNA and YSLEER. The sample here was CD4+ or CD8+ T cells sorted from blood, taken in a trial of the OX40 agonist ivuxolimab. This sequence joins TRBV4-3 and TRBJ2-6, with D unclear. The receptor's source is an adult with an advanced solid tumor such as melanoma, head and neck, liver or kidney cancer. The CDR3 sequence is CASSQDLYPANVLTF. The CDR3 DNA reads TGCGCCAGCAGCCAAGATTTGTACCCGGCCAACGTCCTGACTTTC.